This TCR beta chain was found in a study of immune cell composition in non-small cell lung cancer. This CDR3 region has 15 residues. V was pared by 8 bases and J by 4 bases, with 8 bases of the junction left unmatched. The germline V gene has CDR1 MNHNS and CDR2 SASEGT. Sequencing used immunoSEQ multiplex PCR; TCRdb keeps in-frame clones, though not all of them. The table has around 3,100 clones, around 69% seen once; the top ten hold roughly 16%. Normal lung was taken at the farthest possible site, at least 3 cm from tumour. These same data were also listed under a study on CD4 T cells in lung cancer. That study reports: Patients' blood was tested for T-cell responses to mutation-encoded neoepitopes.

The sample taken for sequencing was non-adjacent lung tissue. V and J are TRBV6-1 and TRBJ2-2; TRBD2 matches 9 bases. The receptor was derived from a human donor with non-small cell lung cancer. The CDR3 region is CASELEAGGTGELFF. Here the CDR3 DNA reads TGTGCCAGCGAACTGGAAGCGGGAGGCACCGGGGAGCTGTTTTTT.